The clone carrying this TCR beta chain showed up many times. Antigen unknown. Quantitative barcoded 5'-RACE was used to prepare TCR beta libraries. TCRdb ran MiXCR on the 5' RACE reads and lists one entry per CDR3 protein. Seen here are around 180,000 distinct CDR3 sequences, around a sixth observed once, and the top ten hold more than 3.5%. The sample comes from a study of CD8 T cells in ankylosing spondylitis. V was pared by 2 bases and J by 4 bases, with 4 bases of the junction left unmatched. The CDR3 runs 15 residues. Germline values: CDR1 SGHAT, CDR2 FQNNGV. Study outcomes and limitations: A subset of motif variants has previously been described in the synovial fluid and blood of reactive arthritis.

The chain joins TRBV11-2 to TRBJ2-3; 9 bases map to TRBD2. This receptor was taken from a male donor between 5 and 35 years old with ankylosing spondylitis or in good health (not recorded which). The sample taken for sequencing was blood, either unsorted or a sorted T cell fraction (not recorded which). In DNA, the CDR3 is TGTGCCAGCAGCTTACTAGCGGGACGGTCAGATACGCAGTATTTT. Translated: CASSLLAGRSDTQYF.